The next 27 T cell receptor beta chains were all read from a single sample in a study of shared clonotypes between healthy human individuals. Sequenced by immunoSEQ multiplex PCR; TCRdb stores in-frame clones only, minus some. The table has 2 million or so clones, 90% to 95% seen once. The sample taken for sequencing was naive CD4+ T cells sorted from blood. Subset of the sample: CD45RA+ positively selected. These receptors came from a man aged 18 to 29 in good health.

J is TRBJ1-4 and V is TRBV2, with 10 nucleotides matching TRBD1. J lost 7 bases, V lost 7 bases, and 6 bases had no gene match. Germline-derived CDR1 and CDR2 are SNHLY and FYNNEI. The CDR3 sequence is 14 residues long. CDR3 DNA sequence: TGTGCCAGCATCCTCGGGACAGGGGCTGAAAAACTGTTTTTT. Amino acid sequence: CASILGTGAEKLFF.

The V call is TRBV28, the J call TRBJ2-3; no firm D call. The ends were cut back, 2 bases at V and 10 bases at J, with 10 bases in the middle. Germline V gene data show CDR1 as MDHEN and CDR2 as SYDVKM. The CDR3 is made up of 12 amino acids. CDR3 sequence (DNA): TGTGCCAGCAGTTTAAGGGTGGACCCGCAGTATTTT. Its protein product is CASSLRVDPQYF.

This chain connects TRBV9 to TRBJ2-5; a possible D gene is TRBD2 (6 bases). Trimming stripped 0 bases from V and 5 bases from J, with 11 bases between. This CDR3 contains 14 residues. CDR1 SGDLS and CDR2 YYNGEE come from the germline V gene. This CDR3 reads CASSVGEVRETQYF. The CDR3 DNA reads as TGTGCCAGCAGCGTAGGGGAGGTTCGGGAGACCCAGTACTTC.

Only one count was recorded for this clone. The chain employs TRBV9 and TRBJ2-3; the D is unclear. V was cut by 0 bases and J by 4 bases, with 6 bases left in between. Per the germline V gene, CDR1 is SGDLS and CDR2 is YYNGEE. The CDR3 runs 13 residues. The CDR3 loop reads CASSVGAPDTQYF. CDR3 nucleotide sequence: TGTGCCAGCAGCGTAGGAGCTCCAGATACGCAGTATTTT.

V is TRBV5-1 and J is TRBJ2-5, with D perhaps TRBD2 (5 bases). From germline, CDR1 is SGHRS and CDR2 YFSETQ. The length of the CDR3 is 13 residues. With 3 bases removed from V and 3 bases from J, the gap between germline ends came to 9 bases. Written as DNA, the CDR3 is TGCGCCAGCAGCTACGGGATTAAAGAGACCCAGTACTTC. This encodes CASSYGIKETQYF.

The rearrangement links TRBV7-9 to TRBJ1-4; TRBD1 might be the D (5 bases). The CDR3 consists of 15 residues. Germline CDR1 is SEHNR and CDR2 is FQNEAQ (reference sequence). V was shortened by 2 bases and J by 3 bases, with 10 bases between the two germline ends. The CDR3: CASSLLGGSNEKLFF. CDR3 DNA sequence: TGTGCCAGCAGCTTACTGGGGGGTTCTAATGAAAAACTGTTTTTT.

This clone was seen just once. The rearrangement joins TRBV5-1 to TRBJ2-3; tentatively, D is TRBD2 (5 bases). The CDR3 sequence is 13 residues long. Germline CDR1 and CDR2: SGHRS and YFSETQ. V lost 3 bases and J 4 bases, leaving 9 bases between the germline ends. For the CDR3, the DNA is TGCGCCAGCAGCTCCTCGAGGGCAGATACGCAGTATTTT. Translated, it gives CASSSSRADTQYF.

V usage is TRBV28 and J usage is TRBJ1-5; D is perhaps TRBD1 (5 bases). CDR1 MDHEN and CDR2 SYDVKM come from the germline V gene. Trimming removed 7 bases from V and 4 bases from J, with 14 bases in between. The CDR3 spans 14 residues. The DNA for the CDR3 is TGTGCCAGCACCCCGGGGGGGGGTAATCAGCCCCAGCATTTT. This encodes CASTPGGGNQPQHF.

This chain joins TRBV19 and TRBJ2-2, with D possibly TRBD2 on 6 matching bases. CDR3 size: 20 residues. Germline V gene data show CDR1 as LNHDA and CDR2 as SQIVND (reference sequence). The V and J ends lost 2 bases and 1 base respectively, with 23 bases between them. CDR3 amino acids: CASSINSGRMSVVNTGELFF. The CDR3 nucleotides read TGTGCCAGTAGTATAAACTCAGGGAGGATGAGTGTTGTGAACACCGGGGAGCTGTTTTTT.

The rearrangement links TRBV9 to TRBJ1-1, with no clear D. The CDR3 extends over 13 amino acids. Germline V gene data show CDR1 as SGDLS and CDR2 as YYNGEE. The germline V and J ends were trimmed by 3 bases and 4 bases, with 10 bases remaining between them. The DNA of the CDR3 is TGTGCCAGCAGCGCCACCTTCGGCACTGAAGCTTTCTTT. Translating gives CASSATFGTEAFF.

V is TRBV11-2 and J is TRBJ1-1, with D possibly TRBD1 on 5 matching bases. The CDR3 runs 14 residues. The V end was cut by 1 base, the J end by 6 bases, with 12 bases between. Germline V CDR1 and CDR2: SGHAT, FQNNGV. The CDR3 DNA sequence: TGTGCCAGCAGCTTAGGGGGGGGTTTGGCTGAAGCTTTCTTT. Translating it yields CASSLGGGLAEAFF.

As concerns this clone: The same CDR3 can be traced to other DNA sequences in this sample. The chain couples TRBV6-5 to TRBJ2-7; 10 bases line up with TRBD1. Germline CDR1 MNHEY, CDR2 SVGAGI. The CDR3 length is 13 residues. The trim removed 6 bases at V and 4 bases at J, leaving 3 bases unmatched. The CDR3 reads CASSRGQGYEQYF. The DNA of the CDR3 is TGTGCCAGCAGCAGGGGACAGGGGTACGAGCAGTACTTC.

The chain employs TRBV5-1 and TRBJ2-7; 9 nucleotides agree with TRBD1. Losses at the gene ends were 3 bases for V and 4 bases for J; bases not matched to a gene: 17. This CDR3 is built from 18 residues. Germline V gives CDR1 SGHRS, CDR2 YFSETQ. CDR3 residues: CASSSYSTPGTGPYEQYF. The DNA for the CDR3 is TGCGCCAGCAGCTCCTACTCCACCCCCGGGACAGGGCCGTACGAGCAGTACTTC.

With regard to this clone: Other DNA variants within this sample encode the same CDR3. The chain uses TRBV5-1 and TRBJ2-1, with TRBD2 matching over 8 bases. CDR1 is SGHRS, CDR2 YFSETQ, per germline. The CDR3 is made up of 15 amino acids. V lost 4 bases and J lost 0; bases outside the gene matches: 3. CDR3 in DNA: TGCGCCAGCAGCGGAAGCGGGAGCTCCTACAATGAGCAGTTCTTC. Its protein product is CASSGSGSSYNEQFF.

The chain carries TRBV7-3 and TRBJ1-1, with unresolved D. The CDR3 is 13 amino acids. Germline CDR1 is SGHTA and CDR2 is FQGTGA. Trimming removed 0 bases at V and 3 bases at J, with 5 bases between. This CDR3 reads CASSLTPYTEAFF. Written as DNA, the CDR3 is TGTGCCAGCAGCTTAACTCCATACACTGAAGCTTTCTTT.

The chain combines TRBV10-3 with TRBJ2-7; 16 positions match TRBD2. J gave up 6 bases and V 4 bases, and 12 bases lay outside the gene matches. Germline lookup yields CDR1 ENHRY and CDR2 SYGVKD. The CDR3 is 18 residues long. CDR3 sequence reads: CAISGGTSGRVAPLEQYF. The CDR3 region has the DNA TGTGCCATCAGTGGTGGGACTAGCGGGAGGGTCGCTCCCCTCGAGCAGTACTTC.

The chain has TRBV11-3 and TRBJ2-7; D might be TRBD2 (6 bases). Per the germline V gene, CDR1 is SGHNT and CDR2 is YENEEA. The length of the CDR3 is 12 residues. Trimming took 4 bases from V and 4 from J, leaving 8 bases between them. The CDR3 reads CASSWGEYEQYF. In DNA form, the CDR3 reads TGTGCCAGCAGCTGGGGGGAGTACGAGCAGTACTTC.

The chain combines TRBV2 with TRBJ2-2; TRBD1 agrees at 7 bases. Germline lookup yields CDR1 SNHLY and CDR2 FYNNEI. J lost 7 bases, V lost 6 bases, and 8 bases had no gene match. The CDR3 runs 14 residues. The CDR3 nucleotides are TGTGCCAGCAGGGTGACAGGGCGCTTCGGGGAGCTGTTTTTT. The encoded protein is CASRVTGRFGELFF.

The gene calls are TRBV30 and TRBJ1-1; D is unresolved. The CDR3 covers 13 residues. V lost 4 bases, J lost 2 bases, and 11 bases lay in between. Germline CDR1 reads GTSNPN; CDR2 reads SVGIG (reference sequence). The CDR3 sequence is CAWTKDKNTEAFF. In DNA, the CDR3 is TGTGCCTGGACCAAAGACAAAAACACTGAAGCTTTCTTT.

This chain joins TRBV7-9 and TRBJ2-5; a possible D gene is TRBD1 (6 bases). The V gene lost 4 bases and the J gene lost 5 bases, with 17 bases spanning the gap. CDR3 length: 15 amino acids. Germline loops: CDR1 SEHNR, CDR2 FQNEAQ (reference sequence). The CDR3 region is CASSYLRGLMETQYF. CDR3 bases: TGTGCCAGCAGCTATCTCAGGGGCCTCATGGAGACCCAGTACTTC.

The rearrangement joins TRBV5-1 to TRBJ2-7; 9 bases fit TRBD1. Per the germline V gene, CDR1 is SGHRS and CDR2 is YFSETQ. Trimming at V came to 4 bases and at J to 7 bases, leaving 9 bases not matched to a gene. The CDR3 runs to 14 residues. The CDR3 protein is CASSPGQGLREQYF. CDR3 sequence (DNA): TGCGCCAGCAGCCCGGGACAGGGATTAAGGGAGCAGTACTTC.

The CDR3 DNA sequence: TGTGCCAGCAGTTTGACAGGGCAGGTCGGACAGCCCCAGCATTTT. Amino acids: CASSLTGQVGQPQHF. The rearrangement links TRBV27 to TRBJ1-5; 7 nucleotides agree with TRBD1. Germline CDR1 MNHEY, CDR2 SMNVEV (reference sequence). Trimming took 3 bases from V and 7 from J; bases not matched to a gene: 9. This CDR3 is 15 amino acids long.

The chain uses TRBV4-1 and TRBJ2-1, with 8 bases lining up with TRBD2. After removal of 3 bases from V and 7 bases from J, the junction contained 20 bases not matched to a gene. Germline assignment: CDR1 MGHRA and CDR2 YSYEKL. This CDR3 has 19 residues. CDR3 residues: CASSHPRGSNSGNYNEQFF. CDR3 DNA sequence: TGCGCCAGCAGCCACCCCAGGGGCAGTAATAGCGGGAATTATAATGAGCAGTTCTTC.

V usage is TRBV11-2 and J usage is TRBJ2-3; D not resolved. The V gene lost 3 bases and the J gene lost 4 bases, with 5 bases spanning the gap. CDR1 is SGHAT, CDR2 FQNNGV, per germline. CDR3 length: 12 amino acids. CDR3 loop: CASSLLADTQYF. The CDR3 DNA sequence: TGTGCCAGCAGCTTGTTGGCAGATACGCAGTATTTT.

J is TRBJ1-1 and V is TRBV7-2; D remains ambiguous. The CDR3 totals 14 residues. V shed 1 base and J shed 4 bases, with 10 bases lying between them. CDR1 is SGHTA and CDR2 is FQGNSA in the germline V gene. In DNA form, the CDR3 reads TGTGCCAGCAGCTTAGGACGGAGTTCCACTGAAGCTTTCTTT. Protein product: CASSLGRSSTEAFF.

The rearrangement joins TRBV28 to TRBJ1-6; TRBD1 might be the D (5 bases). The CDR3 loop spans 13 amino acids. Germline V gives CDR1 MDHEN, CDR2 SYDVKM. V was clipped by 6 bases and J by 6 bases, with 9 bases between them. The CDR3 loop is CASRGRANSPLHF. CDR3 in DNA: TGTGCCAGCAGGGGCAGGGCTAATTCACCCCTCCACTTT.

Only one count was recorded for this clone. V is TRBV6-1 and J is TRBJ2-1; weak D call: TRBD1 (5 bases). CDR3 length: 12 residues. Trimming took off 3 bases at V and 8 bases at J, with 8 bases between the two ends. Germline V gene sequence: CDR1 MNHNS, CDR2 SASEGT. CDR3 residues: CASSEDTHEQFF. In DNA, the CDR3 is TGTGCCAGCAGTGAGGACACCCATGAGCAGTTCTTC.